What follows are 19 T cell receptor beta chains derived from one specimen sequenced in a study of shared clonotypes between healthy human individuals. Repertoires were generated with immunoSEQ multiplex PCR, while TCRdb's copy carries only in-frame clones and drops some. The profile shows 2 million to 3 million clones, around 94% of them singletons. The source material was naive CD4+ T cells sorted from blood. Subset reported: CD45RA+ positively selected. The receptors derive from a young man in good health.

The J gene is TRBJ2-7, the V gene TRBV19; tentative D call: TRBD1 (5 bases). CDR3 size: 15 residues. Deletions cut 1 base from V and 0 bases from J, with 10 bases between. Germline CDR1 and CDR2: LNHDA and SQIVND (reference sequence). The CDR3 DNA reads as TGTGCCAGTAGTATAGCAACAGGAGACTCCTACGAGCAGTACTTC. Translation: CASSIATGDSYEQYF.

The chain carries TRBV29-1 and TRBJ1-2; 9 nucleotides align to TRBD1. Looked up from germline, CDR1 is SQVTM and CDR2 is ANQGSEA. After removal of 6 bases from V and 4 bases from J, the junction contained 12 bases not matched to a gene. CDR3 length equals 15 residues. This CDR3 reads CSVATGGFIGYGYTF. The CDR3 DNA reads as TGCAGCGTCGCGACAGGGGGATTTATCGGCTATGGCTACACCTTC.

This clone showed up just once. The rearrangement joins TRBV9 to TRBJ2-1, with 8 nucleotides matching TRBD2. V trimming: 0 bases; J trimming: 2 bases; junction bases outside the gene matches: 4. This CDR3 is built from 16 residues. Per the germline V gene, CDR1 is SGDLS and CDR2 is YYNGEE. CDR3 DNA sequence: TGTGCCAGCAGCGTAGCTGGGGGACTAGCCTACAATGAGCAGTTCTTC. This gives the protein CASSVAGGLAYNEQFF.

V and J are TRBV7-8 and TRBJ1-2, with D possibly TRBD1 on 5 matching bases. The CDR3 is 17 residues long. Trimming removed 0 bases at V and 4 bases at J, with 18 bases between. In germline, CDR1 is SGHVS, CDR2 FQNEAQ. Written as DNA, the CDR3 is TGTGCCAGCAGCTTAGCGGCACGGGGGGGGACTTTCTATGGCTACACCTTC. Protein sequence: CASSLAARGGTFYGYTF.

This chain connects TRBV27 to TRBJ2-1; TRBD2 aligns across 9 bases. The V gene's germline CDR1 is MNHEY and CDR2 SMNVEV (reference sequence). The CDR3 has 15 residues. Trimming cost V 10 bases and J 1 base; bases outside gene matches: 8. In DNA form, the CDR3 reads TGTGCCACCTATAGCGGGAGATCGTCCTACAATGAGCAGTTCTTC. Translating gives CATYSGRSSYNEQFF.

This chain's CDR3 is CASSLDSAGGNTIYF. The CDR3 DNA is TGTGCCAGCAGTCTGGACTCGGCGGGTGGAAACACCATATATTTT. The rearrangement joins TRBV6-1 to TRBJ1-3; D gene ambiguous. Germline assignment: CDR1 MNHNS and CDR2 SASEGT. The CDR3 is made up of 15 amino acids. V shed 5 bases and J shed 3 bases, with 14 bases lying between them.

As regards this clone: Other DNA sequences in the same sample also yield this CDR3. The V call is TRBV2, the J call TRBJ1-1; D gene uncertain. Germline lookup yields CDR1 SNHLY and CDR2 FYNNEI. The CDR3 is made up of 13 amino acids. V was pared by 4 bases and J by 1 base, with 7 bases between. The CDR3 bases are TGTGCCAGCAGTGGCCAGCCGAACACTGAAGCTTTCTTT. This gives the protein CASSGQPNTEAFF.

This sequence joins TRBV4-2 and TRBJ1-1; no clear D. The germline V gene has CDR1 LGHNA and CDR2 YNFKEQ. V lost 0 bases and J 1 base, leaving 3 bases between the germline ends. CDR3 length equals 13 residues. The CDR3 region has the DNA TGTGCCAGCAGCCAAGAACAGAACACTGAAGCTTTCTTT. This translates into CASSQEQNTEAFF.

This clone has only one observation. The J gene is TRBJ1-2, the V gene TRBV6-6, with D unresolved. V was pared by 2 bases and J by 2 bases, with 9 bases between. From germline, CDR1 is MNHNY and CDR2 SVGAGI (reference sequence). The CDR3 has 14 amino acids. CDR3 in amino acids: CASSYRTPNYGYTF. CDR3 bases: TGTGCCAGCAGTTACCGGACCCCGAACTATGGCTACACCTTC.

V gene TRBV19 combines with J gene TRBJ1-2, with D hard to call. Trimming stripped 6 bases from V and 4 bases from J, with 12 bases between. The CDR3 runs to 13 residues. Germline CDR1 and CDR2: LNHDA and SQIVND (reference sequence). The DNA of the CDR3 is TGTGCCAGTAGGTCGCCTAAGGGCTATGGCTACACCTTC. This translates into CASRSPKGYGYTF.

The genes are TRBV15 and TRBJ2-1; no reliable D call. From germline, CDR1 is LNHNV and CDR2 YYDKDF (reference sequence). The V end lost 2 bases, the J end lost 0 bases, and 8 bases lay between the germline ends. The CDR3 spans 15 residues. Here the CDR3 DNA reads TGTGCCACCAGCAGACCGACAAGCTCCTACAATGAGCAGTTCTTC. Translating it yields CATSRPTSSYNEQFF. The variable domain in full, completed from reference TRBV15 and TRBJ2-1, reads DAMVIQNPRYQVTQFGKPVTLSCSQTLNHNVMYWYQQKSSQAPKLLFHYYDKDFNNEADTPDNFQSRRPNTSFCFLDIRSPGLGDTAMYLCATSRPTSSYNEQFFGPGTRLTVL.

The V call is TRBV2, the J call TRBJ1-5; a weak D match, TRBD1 (5 bases). V dropped 4 bases and J dropped 3 bases, with 13 bases sitting between them. Germline CDR1 and CDR2: SNHLY and FYNNEI. This CDR3 is built from 15 residues. CDR3 sequence: CASSVDSTFNQPQHF. The CDR3 DNA reads TGTGCCAGCAGTGTTGACAGTACCTTCAATCAGCCCCAGCATTTT. Looking up the rest from reference TRBV2 and TRBJ1-5 gives the full variable domain: EPEVTQTPSHQVTQMGQEVILRCVPISNHLYFYWYRQILGQKVEFLVSFYNNEISEKSEIFDDQFSVERPDGSNFTLKIRSTKLEDSAMYFCASSVDSTFNQPQHFGDGTRLSIL.

V usage is TRBV18 and J usage is TRBJ1-2; 9 bases are shared with TRBD1. Germline CDR1 is KGHSH and CDR2 is LQKENI. V was pared by 3 bases and J by 2 bases, with 7 bases of the junction left unmatched. CDR3 length equals 16 residues. CDR3 nucleotide sequence: TGTGCCAGCTCACCGGGACAGGGCGTGGGGAACTATGGCTACACCTTC. It specifies CASSPGQGVGNYGYTF.

This CDR3 is CASRTGGEYNEQFF. CDR3 bases: TGTGCCAGCCGAACAGGGGGAGAGTACAATGAGCAGTTCTTC. The V and J genes are TRBV6-5 and TRBJ2-1, with 8 bases matching TRBD1. The V and J ends lost 8 bases and 4 bases, in that order; junction bases with no gene match: 7. The CDR3 totals 14 residues. The germline CDR1 and CDR2 sequences are MNHEY and SVGAGI.

The V gene is TRBV6-5, the J gene TRBJ1-1, with TRBD1 as a possible D gene (6 bases). The CDR3 contains 15 residues. The V and J ends lost 5 bases and 5 bases respectively, with 18 bases between them. Germline V gene sequence: CDR1 MNHEY, CDR2 SVGAGI. The DNA for the CDR3 is TGTGCCAGCAGTGCCCCGGACAGAAGGGGAACTGAAGCTTTCTTT. The encoded protein is CASSAPDRRGTEAFF.

This sequence joins TRBV21-1 and TRBJ2-3; the table's D call, TRBD2, was not checked against the DNA. TRBV21-1 is flagged as a pseudogene. The CDR3 consists of 15 residues. CDR3 residues: CASSKGTTLTDTQYF. CDR3 in DNA: TGTGCCAGCAGCAAAGGGACTACCCTCACAGATACGCAGTATTTT.

A word on this clone: At one end, the junction sequence differs from germline, possibly due to a read error. CDR3 in amino acids: CASSTGSPVGRGF. CDR3 in DNA: TGTGCCAGCAGTACCGGGTCTCCAGTCGGAAGGGGCTTC. The chain employs TRBV28 and TRBJ1-2, with D perhaps matching TRBD1 (5 bases). Germline lookup yields CDR1 MDHEN and CDR2 SYDVKM. CDR3 length equals 13 residues.

V gene TRBV5-6 combines with J gene TRBJ1-2; 7 bases are shared with TRBD1. The CDR3 spans 14 residues. Germline CDR1 SGHDT, CDR2 YYEEEE. V was pared by 4 bases and J by 5 bases, with 8 bases of the junction left unmatched. CDR3 sequence: CASSTYRGGYGYTF. CDR3 nucleotides: TGTGCCAGCAGCACGTACAGGGGAGGGTATGGCTACACCTTC.

The V and J genes are TRBV7-2 and TRBJ1-5; TRBD1 matches 10 bases. V shed 5 bases, J shed 7 bases, and the junction held 8 bases outside the gene matches. Germline-derived CDR1 and CDR2 are SGHTA and FQGNSA. CDR3 length: 15 amino acids. The CDR3 DNA reads TGTGCCAGCAGCCTTGGACAGGGGGTCAGGCAGCCCCAGCATTTT. Translation: CASSLGQGVRQPQHF. Supplemented by reference TRBV7-2 and TRBJ1-5, the full variable domain reads GAGVSQSPSNKVTEKGKDVELRCDPISGHTALYWYRQSLGQGLEFLIYFQGNSAPDKSGLPSDRFSAERTGGSVSTLTIQRTQQEDSAVYLCASSLGQGVRQPQHFGDGTRLSIL.